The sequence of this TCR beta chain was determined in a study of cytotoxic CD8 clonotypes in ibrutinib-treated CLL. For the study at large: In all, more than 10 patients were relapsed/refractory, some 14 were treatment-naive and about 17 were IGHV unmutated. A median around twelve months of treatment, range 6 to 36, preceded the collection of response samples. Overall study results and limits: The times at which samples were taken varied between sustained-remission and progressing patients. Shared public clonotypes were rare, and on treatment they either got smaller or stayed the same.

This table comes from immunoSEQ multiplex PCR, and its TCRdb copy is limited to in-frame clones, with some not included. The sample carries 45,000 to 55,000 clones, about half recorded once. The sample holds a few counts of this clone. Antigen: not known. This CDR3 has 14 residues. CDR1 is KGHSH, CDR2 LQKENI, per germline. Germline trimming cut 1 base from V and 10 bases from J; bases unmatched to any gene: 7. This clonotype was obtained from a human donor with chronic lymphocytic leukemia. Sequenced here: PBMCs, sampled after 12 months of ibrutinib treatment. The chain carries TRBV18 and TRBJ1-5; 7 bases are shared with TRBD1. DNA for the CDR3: TGTGCCAGCTCACCACGGGACAGCATCATCCCCCAGCATTTT. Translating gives CASSPRDSIIPQHF.